These 14 T cell receptor beta chains originate from one sample sequenced in a study of radiation and T cells in renal cell carcinoma. As to time point: blood 4 weeks post-SBRT, at nephrectomy. Treatment reported: 15 Gy SBRT to primary tumor, nephrectomy 4 weeks later. The assay was immunoSEQ multiplex PCR, and TCRdb's table has in-frame clones only and misses some. The profile shows 97,000 or so clones, roughly 82% of them singletons. Sequencing used blood, obtained from a patient whose treatment included radiotherapy and nephrectomy. These receptor sequences come from a man aged 55 to 70 with renal cell carcinoma.

The chain joins TRBV6-5 to TRBJ2-1; TRBD2 matches at 10 bases. Germline V CDR1 and CDR2: MNHEY, SVGAGI. The V segment lost 4 bases and the J segment 9 bases; nucleotides outside the gene matches: 6. This CDR3 comprises 14 residues. Here the CDR3 DNA reads TGTGCCAGCAGTTTGGCTAGCGGGAGACTTGAGCAGTTCTTC. Amino acids: CASSLASGRLEQFF.

The CDR3 DNA is TGTGCCAGCAGCCTCGCTAGCGGTCCTCCACGGGATACGCAGTATTTT. Translated: CASSLASGPPRDTQYF. This chain links TRBV7-9 with TRBJ2-3; 7 bases align to TRBD2. This CDR3 has 16 amino acids. In germline, CDR1 is SEHNR, CDR2 FQNEAQ (reference sequence). V lost 5 bases and J lost 6; bases outside the gene matches: 14.

This chain joins TRBV28 and TRBJ2-6; D unresolved. Trimming removed 6 bases from V and 0 bases from J, with 9 bases in between. The germline V gene encodes CDR1 MDHEN and CDR2 SYDVKM. This CDR3 spans 15 amino acids. CDR3 in amino acids: CASSPTTSGANVLTF. For the CDR3, the DNA is TGTGCCAGCAGCCCTACAACCTCTGGGGCCAACGTCCTGACTTTC.

V gene TRBV7-2 combines with J gene TRBJ2-3; maybe TRBD2 (6 bases). In germline, CDR1 is SGHTA, CDR2 FQGNSA. This CDR3 spans 13 amino acids. V was clipped by 5 bases and J by 11 bases, with 17 bases between them. The CDR3: CASSLLSGTQQYF. In DNA form, the CDR3 reads TGTGCCAGCAGCCTACTTAGCGGAACTCAGCAGTATTTT.

J is TRBJ2-7 and V is TRBV7-2; perhaps TRBD2 as D (7 bases). CDR1 SGHTA and CDR2 FQGNSA come from the germline V gene. This CDR3 contains 14 residues. V was pared by 4 bases and J by 4 bases, with 14 bases between. CDR3 loop: CASSSRGGGYEQYF. In DNA form, the CDR3 reads TGTGCCAGCAGCTCCAGGGGCGGGGGTTACGAGCAGTACTTC.

V is TRBV30 and J is TRBJ2-5; D call uncertain. V dropped 3 bases and J dropped 4 bases, with 6 bases sitting between them. The CDR3 spans 11 residues. Looked up from germline, CDR1 is GTSNPN and CDR2 is SVGIG (reference sequence). CDR3 sequence: CAWSHGETQYF. As DNA, the CDR3 is TGTGCCTGGAGCCACGGAGAGACCCAGTACTTC.

The genes are TRBV27 and TRBJ1-2; 8 nucleotides line up with TRBD1. V lost 4 bases, J lost 0 bases, and 7 bases stayed unmatched. CDR1 MNHEY and CDR2 SMNVEV come from the germline V gene (reference sequence). The CDR3 is 16 residues long. CDR3 residues: CASSSHRGVANYGYTF. The CDR3 DNA reads TGTGCCAGCAGTTCCCACAGGGGGGTGGCTAACTATGGCTACACCTTC.

The chain has TRBV5-4 and TRBJ2-3; 8 bases match TRBD2. Losses at the gene ends were 0 bases for V and 1 base for J; bases not matched to a gene: 4. Germline CDR1 is SGHNT and CDR2 is YYREEE (reference sequence). The CDR3 covers 16 residues. CDR3 amino acids: CASSLGWREGTDTQYF. The CDR3 nucleotides read TGTGCCAGCAGCTTGGGATGGCGGGAGGGCACAGATACGCAGTATTTT.

CDR3 residues: CSVHRDGSYEQYF. The CDR3 bases are TGCAGCGTTCACAGGGACGGCTCCTACGAGCAGTACTTC. The chain has TRBV29-1 and TRBJ2-7; a weak D match, TRBD1 (6 bases). The CDR3 covers 13 residues. Germline CDR1 reads SQVTM; CDR2 reads ANQGSEA. Trimming removed 5 bases from V and 0 bases from J, with 11 bases in between.

The J gene is TRBJ2-1, the V gene TRBV28, with 8 nucleotides matching TRBD2. J gave up 1 base and V 5 bases, and 10 bases lay outside the gene matches. CDR1 is MDHEN, CDR2 SYDVKM, per germline. The CDR3 length is 17 residues. This CDR3 is CASSPPGLGFSYNEQFF. The CDR3, as DNA: TGTGCCAGCAGTCCACCGGGACTAGGTTTTTCCTACAATGAGCAGTTCTTC.

The chain joins TRBV19 to TRBJ1-5, with 10 bases fitting TRBD1. J gave up 5 bases and V 10 bases, and 17 bases lay outside the gene matches. Germline CDR1 is LNHDA and CDR2 is SQIVND (reference sequence). CDR3 length: 17 amino acids. CDR3 in amino acids: CATTGQGVLPGDQPQHF. The CDR3 region has the DNA TGTGCCACTACTGGACAGGGGGTTCTTCCTGGGGATCAGCCCCAGCATTTT.

Of note for this clone: One junction end does not reproduce the germline sequence, and a read error may be involved. The chain links TRBV10-2 to TRBJ1-5; D possibly corresponds to TRBD1 (6 bases). The germline V gene encodes CDR1 WSHSY and CDR2 SAAADI. The CDR3 is made up of 13 amino acids. The CDR3 is CASSAGTSLMLDF. The CDR3 bases are TGCGCCAGCAGTGCCGGGACAAGCCTAATGTTGGATTTT.

J is TRBJ2-7 and V is TRBV14; D gene uncertain. Trimming took 0 bases from V and 3 from J, leaving 3 bases between them. The CDR3 covers 12 residues. The germline CDR1 and CDR2 sequences are SGHDN and FVKESK. In nucleotides, the CDR3 is TGTGCCAGCAGCCAAGACGTCTACGAGCAGTACTTC. Its protein is CASSQDVYEQYF.

The chain has TRBV5-1 and TRBJ1-4; D remains ambiguous. Germline V gene data show CDR1 as SGHRS and CDR2 as YFSETQ. V was trimmed by 0 bases and J by 3 bases, leaving 9 bases between them. CDR3 length: 15 residues. For the CDR3, the DNA is TGCGCCAGCAGCTTGGAAGGGCAGGCTAATGAAAAACTGTTTTTT. This gives the protein CASSLEGQANEKLFF.